This is a list of T cell receptor beta chains from one sample in a study of T cell responses to AZD1222 COVID-19 vaccine. Clones were read by immunoSEQ multiplex PCR, and TCRdb kept only the in-frame ones, dropping some. The data hold roughly 190,000 clones, with more than 80% observed a single time. This material consisted of peripheral blood, taken on day 0 of AZD1222 vaccination. These receptors were obtained from an adult in good health. Each CDR3 is given with its conserved first and last residue. The order of the fields is J gene, D gene, clone size, CDR3 length, V gene, CDR3 DNA, CDR3 protein. A D gene is named only where the DNA matches it firmly. Some rows have no size entry. The others give once, few or many, or a class for an expanded clone.

>TRBJ1-2|.|.|14|TRBV5-1
TGCGCCAGCAGCTTTGAGGGGACAAACTATGGCTACACCTTC
CASSFEGTNYGYTF
>TRBJ2-3|.|.|17|TRBV21-1
TGTGCCAGCAGCAAAGAGGAGGGGACAGGGGTTGGAGATACGCAGTATTTT
CASSKEEGTGVGDTQYF
>TRBJ2-3|TRBD1|.|15|TRBV9
TGTGCCAGCAGCTCCCGGGACAGGGGCACAGATACGCAGTATTTT
CASSSRDRGTDTQYF
>TRBJ1-1|.|few|11|TRBV20-1
TGCAGTTGCACCTCGACCACTGAAGCTTTCTTT
CSCTSTTEAFF
>TRBJ2-3|.|.|14|TRBV7-7
TGTGCCAGCAGCTCCACAGGGCTTGAGGATACGCAGTATTTT
CASSSTGLEDTQYF
>TRBJ1-1|.|.|12|TRBV28
TGTGCCAGCAGTTTTAGCTACACTGAAGCTTTCTTT
CASSFSYTEAFF
>TRBJ1-2|TRBD1|few|15|TRBV3-1/TRBV3-2
TGTGCCAGCAGCCAAGGGGACAGGGGGTCACTCGGCTACACCTTC
CASSQGDRGSLGYTF
>TRBJ2-1|TRBD2|.|22|TRBV10-1
TGCGCTACCTCTCGGCCAAGCAGTGGGCCCCGATCGGGACTATTATCCTACAATGAGCAGTTCTTC
CATSRPSSGPRSGLLSYNEQFF
>TRBJ1-5|.|.|12|TRBV10-2
TGCGCCAGCAGTGAACGGAATCAGCCCCAGCATTTT
CASSERNQPQHF
>TRBJ1-2|TRBD1|once|11|TRBV29-1
TGCAGCGTTCGGACAGGTCTTGGCTACACCTTC
CSVRTGLGYTF
>TRBJ1-1|.|.|15|TRBV7-9
TGTGCCAGCAGCTTAGCGATGGGGATTCGGACTGAAGCTTTCTTT
CASSLAMGIRTEAFF
>TRBJ1-6|TRBD1|.|16|TRBV5-4
TGTGCCAGCAGCTCCAGCAAACAGGGGAGGAATTCACCCCTCCACTTT
CASSSSKQGRNSPLHF
>TRBJ2-7|.|.|12|TRBV6-5
TGTGCCAGCACCTATCTCGTAGGGGAGCAGTACTTC
CASTYLVGEQYF
>TRBJ2-6|.|.|17|TRBV5-1
TGCGCCAGCAGCCAAGGGGGGGGCGCGTATGGGGCCAACGTCCTGACTTTC
CASSQGGGAYGANVLTF